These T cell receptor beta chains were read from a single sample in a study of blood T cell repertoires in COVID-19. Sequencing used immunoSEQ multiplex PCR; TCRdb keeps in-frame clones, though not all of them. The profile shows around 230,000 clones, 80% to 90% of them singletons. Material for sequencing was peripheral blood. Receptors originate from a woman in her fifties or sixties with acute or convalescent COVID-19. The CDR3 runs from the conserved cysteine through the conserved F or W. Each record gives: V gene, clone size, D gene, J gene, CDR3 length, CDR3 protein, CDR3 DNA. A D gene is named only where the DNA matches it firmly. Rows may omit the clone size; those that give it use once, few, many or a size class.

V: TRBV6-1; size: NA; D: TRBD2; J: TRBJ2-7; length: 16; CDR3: CASSEALRAGFYEQYF; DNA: TGTGCCAGCAGTGAAGCGCTTCGAGCGGGGTTTTACGAGCAGTACTTC
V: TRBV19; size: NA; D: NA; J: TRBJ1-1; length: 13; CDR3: CASNRDMNTEAFF; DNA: TGTGCCAGTAATCGGGACATGAACACTGAAGCTTTCTTT
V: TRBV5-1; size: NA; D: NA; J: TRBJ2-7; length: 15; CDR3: CASSLGSLVSYEQYF; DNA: TGCGCCAGCAGCCTCGGGAGTTTAGTGTCCTACGAGCAGTACTTC
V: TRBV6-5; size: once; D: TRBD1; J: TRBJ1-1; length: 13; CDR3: CASSRGTNTEAFF; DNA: TGTGCCAGCAGCAGGGGGACGAACACTGAAGCTTTCTTT
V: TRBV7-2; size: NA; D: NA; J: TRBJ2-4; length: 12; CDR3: CASSLVGGSEHF; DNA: TGTGCCAGCAGCTTAGTCGGGGGTTCGGAGCACTTC
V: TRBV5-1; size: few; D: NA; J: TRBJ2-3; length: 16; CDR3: CASSQEGRWGTDTQYF; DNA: TGCGCCAGCAGTCAAGAGGGCAGGTGGGGCACAGATACGCAGTATTTT
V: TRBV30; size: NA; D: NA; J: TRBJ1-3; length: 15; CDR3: CAWSSGLFSGNTIYF; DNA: TGTGCCTGGAGTTCGGGACTCTTCTCTGGAAACACCATATATTTT
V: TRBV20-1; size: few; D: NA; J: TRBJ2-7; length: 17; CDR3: CSASGLSSDLGANEQYF; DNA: TGCAGTGCTAGTGGGCTCTCTAGCGACCTGGGCGCTAATGAGCAGTACTTC
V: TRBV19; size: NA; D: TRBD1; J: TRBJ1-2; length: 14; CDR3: CATRPGQGIYGYTF; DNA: TGTGCCACCCGCCCGGGACAGGGGATCTATGGCTACACCTTC
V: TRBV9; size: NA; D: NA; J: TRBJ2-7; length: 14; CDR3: CASSLDRYDYEQYF; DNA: TGTGCCAGCAGCCTTGACAGATATGACTACGAGCAGTACTTC
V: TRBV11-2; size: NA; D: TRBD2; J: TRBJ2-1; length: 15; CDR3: CASSSLAGGSDEQFF; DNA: TGTGCCAGCAGCTCCTTAGCGGGAGGTTCGGATGAGCAGTTCTTC
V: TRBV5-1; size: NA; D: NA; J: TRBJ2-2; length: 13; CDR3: CASSFPETGELFF; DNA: TGCGCCAGCAGCTTTCCAGAAACCGGGGAGCTGTTTTTT
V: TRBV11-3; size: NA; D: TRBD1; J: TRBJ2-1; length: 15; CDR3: CASSPGTGTVDEQFF; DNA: TGTGCCAGCAGCCCCGGGACAGGGACTGTGGATGAGCAGTTCTTC
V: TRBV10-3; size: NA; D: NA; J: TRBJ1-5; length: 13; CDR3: CATTRQVDQPQHF; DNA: TGTGCCACCACAAGACAGGTTGATCAGCCCCAGCATTTT
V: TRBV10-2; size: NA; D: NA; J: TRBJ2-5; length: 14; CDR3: CASSEGAHQETQYF; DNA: TGCGCCAGCAGTGAGGGGGCCCACCAAGAGACCCAGTACTTC
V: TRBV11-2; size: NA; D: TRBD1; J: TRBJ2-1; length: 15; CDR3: CASSKDRGTYNEQFF; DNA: TGTGCCAGCAGCAAGGACAGGGGGACGTACAATGAGCAGTTCTTC
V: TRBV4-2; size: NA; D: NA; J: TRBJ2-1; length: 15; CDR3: CASSQDQRTRNEQFF; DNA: TGTGCCAGCAGCCAAGACCAAAGAACGAGAAATGAGCAGTTCTTC
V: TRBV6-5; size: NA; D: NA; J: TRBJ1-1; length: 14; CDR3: CASRVTGLNTEAFF; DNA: TGTGCCAGCAGGGTGACAGGTTTGAACACTGAAGCTTTCTTT
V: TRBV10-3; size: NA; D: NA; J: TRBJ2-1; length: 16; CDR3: CAISESGTGPYNEQFF; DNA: TGTGCCATCAGTGAGTCAGGAACAGGTCCCTACAATGAGCAGTTCTTC
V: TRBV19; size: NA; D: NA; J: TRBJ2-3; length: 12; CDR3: CASSLSTDTQYF; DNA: TGTGCCAGTAGTCTATCCACAGATACGCAGTATTTT
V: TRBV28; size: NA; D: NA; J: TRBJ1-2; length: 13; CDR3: CASSFSVNYGYTF; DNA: TGTGCCAGCAGTTTTTCAGTGAACTATGGCTACACCTTC
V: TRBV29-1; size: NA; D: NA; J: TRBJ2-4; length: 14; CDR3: CSVLEDLAKNIQYF; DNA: TGCAGCGTCCTGGAGGATTTAGCCAAAAACATTCAGTACTTC
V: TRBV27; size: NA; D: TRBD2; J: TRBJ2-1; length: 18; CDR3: CASSSGLAGGPGGVEQFF; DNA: TGTGCCAGCAGTTCAGGCCTAGCGGGAGGGCCTGGCGGGGTTGAGCAGTTCTTC
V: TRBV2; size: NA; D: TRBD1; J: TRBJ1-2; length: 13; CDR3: CASNHDRGEGYTF; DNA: TGTGCCAGCAACCATGACAGGGGCGAGGGCTACACCTTC
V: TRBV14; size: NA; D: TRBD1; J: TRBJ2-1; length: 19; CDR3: CASSQDVGKNRGVDNEQFF; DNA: TGTGCCAGCAGCCAAGATGTCGGTAAAAACAGGGGGGTGGACAATGAGCAGTTCTTC
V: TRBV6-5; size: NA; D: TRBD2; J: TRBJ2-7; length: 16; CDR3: CASSSGTSGSTYEQYF; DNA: TGTGCCAGCAGTTCTGGGACTAGCGGGAGTACCTACGAGCAGTACTTC